Reported below is one T cell receptor (beta chain). Its antigen is not known. A much larger clone differs from this one at a single base, so this may be a read error. PBMCs were derived from 10 ml fresh peripheral blood. The sample is drawn from a study of T cells in Graves' hyperthyroidism and ophthalmopathy. Whole-study findings and limits: Ophthalmopathy could be told apart from stable hyperthyroidism with a 13 V-J model.

What was amplified from RNA transcripts were TCR beta CDR3 regions. The primer set for the first-round RT-PCR of the TCR CDR3 was HTBI. TCRdb fed the multiplex PCR reads into MiXCR, producing one record per CDR3 protein. The repertoire holds approximately 380,000 distinct CDR3 sequences, with approximately 17% as singletons. Germline V gene data show CDR1 as MDHEN and CDR2 as SYDVKM. There are 17 residues in the CDR3. The ends lost 6 bases at V and 7 bases at J; junction bases unmatched: 17. The source of this sequence is a man aged 18 to 29 with Graves' ophthalmopathy. The sample consisted of blood. The chain joins TRBV28 to TRBJ1-4, with 7 bases fitting TRBD1. CDR3 region: CASSAETGTLGGEKLFF. CDR3 coding DNA: TGTGCCAGCAGCGCCGAGACAGGGACCCTTGGCGGTGAAAAACTGTTTTTT. Supplemented by reference TRBV28 and TRBJ1-4, the full variable domain reads DVKVTQSSRYLVKRTGEKVFLECVQDMDHENMFWYRQDPGLGLRLIYFSYDVKMKEKGDIPEGYSVSREKKERFSLILESASTNQTSMYLCASSAETGTLGGEKLFFGSGTQLSVL.